Listed below are T cell receptor beta chains from one sample, sequenced in a study of T cell responses to AZD1222 COVID-19 vaccine. Here immunoSEQ multiplex PCR was the method, and the copy in TCRdb shows in-frame clones only, minus some. Among under 95,000 clones, more than 70% were seen once, and the ten largest hold 6.9%. The starting material was peripheral blood, obtained 28 days after the second AZD1222 dose. The source is an adult who received the AZD1222 COVID-19 vaccine. The CDR3 runs from the conserved cysteine through the conserved F or W. Fields, in order: D gene, clone size, J gene, V gene, CDR3 protein, CDR3 DNA. The D gene is left open where the match is weak. Size is omitted from some rows. Given values are once, few, many or a class for expanded clones.

d_call: TRBD1; clone_size: -; j_call: TRBJ1-1; v_call: TRBV18; cdr3_aa: CASSPGTGWRTEAFF; cdr3_nt: TGTGCCAGCTCACCCGGGACAGGGTGGAGAACTGAAGCTTTCTTT
d_call: TRBD2; clone_size: -; j_call: TRBJ2-2; v_call: TRBV7-3; cdr3_aa: CASSLTGRDTGELFF; cdr3_nt: TGTGCCAGCAGCTTAACAGGGAGGGACACCGGGGAGCTGTTTTTT
d_call: -; clone_size: -; j_call: TRBJ1-5; v_call: TRBV2; cdr3_aa: CASRERSLLRNQPQHF; cdr3_nt: TGTGCCAGCAGAGAACGCTCGCTGCTAAGGAATCAGCCCCAGCATTTT
d_call: -; clone_size: -; j_call: TRBJ2-5; v_call: TRBV18; cdr3_aa: CASSLGLKETQYF; cdr3_nt: TGTGCCAGCTCACTGGGACTTAAAGAGACCCAGTACTTC
d_call: TRBD1; clone_size: few; j_call: TRBJ2-7; v_call: TRBV30; cdr3_aa: CAWGDTGRGGESYEQYF; cdr3_nt: TGTGCCTGGGGGGACACTGGAAGAGGGGGCGAGTCTTACGAGCAGTACTTC
d_call: -; clone_size: -; j_call: TRBJ1-2; v_call: TRBV6-2/TRBV6-3; cdr3_aa: CASSTQDRNEYGYTF; cdr3_nt: TGTGCCAGCAGTACCCAGGACCGGAACGAATATGGCTACACCTTC
d_call: -; clone_size: -; j_call: TRBJ1-5; v_call: TRBV10-3; cdr3_aa: CAISESASGNQPQHF; cdr3_nt: TGTGCCATCAGTGAGTCGGCGAGTGGCAATCAGCCCCAGCATTTT
d_call: -; clone_size: -; j_call: TRBJ1-5; v_call: TRBV21-1; cdr3_aa: CAPGTGAIWNQPQHF; cdr3_nt: TGTGCCCCCGGGACAGGGGCCATATGGAATCAGCCCCAGCATTTT
d_call: -; clone_size: -; j_call: TRBJ1-1; v_call: TRBV6-1; cdr3_aa: CASSEHRFMNTEAFF; cdr3_nt: TGTGCCAGCAGTGAACACCGGTTCATGAACACTGAAGCTTTCTTT
d_call: -; clone_size: -; j_call: TRBJ2-1; v_call: TRBV5-8; cdr3_aa: CASSRSLVRAKQFF; cdr3_nt: TGTGCCAGCAGCCGCTCTTTGGTAAGGGCCAAGCAGTTCTTC
d_call: -; clone_size: few; j_call: TRBJ1-4; v_call: TRBV12-2; cdr3_aa: CASRLRATKGQGAATNEKLFF; cdr3_nt: TGTGCAAGTCGCTTAAGAGCAACGAAAGGACAGGGGGCAGCAACTAATGAAAAACTGTTTTTT
d_call: -; clone_size: once; j_call: TRBJ2-1; v_call: TRBV10-3; cdr3_aa: CAIGRVGDEQFF; cdr3_nt: TGTGCCATCGGTAGAGTTGGTGATGAGCAGTTCTTC
d_call: TRBD2; clone_size: -; j_call: TRBJ2-1; v_call: TRBV6-2/TRBV6-3; cdr3_aa: CASSYSGLAGAIDEQFF; cdr3_nt: TGTGCCAGCAGTTACTCGGGACTAGCGGGAGCAATAGATGAGCAGTTCTTC
d_call: TRBD1; clone_size: -; j_call: TRBJ2-7; v_call: TRBV5-7; cdr3_aa: CASSSFGQGRTYEQYF; cdr3_nt: TGTGCCAGCAGCTCATTCGGACAGGGGAGGACCTACGAGCAGTACTTC
d_call: TRBD2; clone_size: -; j_call: TRBJ2-1; v_call: TRBV19; cdr3_aa: CASSPTGTSTYNEQFF; cdr3_nt: TGTGCCAGTAGCCCGACCGGGACTAGCACCTACAATGAGCAGTTCTTC
d_call: -; clone_size: -; j_call: TRBJ1-2; v_call: TRBV7-6; cdr3_aa: CASADQRGNGYTF; cdr3_nt: TGTGCCAGCGCCGATCAAAGGGGGAATGGCTACACCTTC
d_call: -; clone_size: -; j_call: TRBJ2-7; v_call: TRBV5-1; cdr3_aa: CASSPTGPRGHEQYF; cdr3_nt: TGCGCCAGCAGCCCCACGGGACCCAGGGGCCACGAGCAGTACTTC
d_call: TRBD1; clone_size: -; j_call: TRBJ2-7; v_call: TRBV11-1; cdr3_aa: CASSLGTVGYEQYF; cdr3_nt: TGTGCCAGCAGCCTCGGGACAGTAGGCTACGAGCAGTACTTC
d_call: -; clone_size: -; j_call: TRBJ1-2; v_call: TRBV27; cdr3_aa: CASRTAGRTSYGYTF; cdr3_nt: TGTGCCAGCAGGACCGCAGGGAGAACTTCCTATGGCTACACCTTC
d_call: -; clone_size: -; j_call: TRBJ1-6; v_call: TRBV28; cdr3_aa: CASRRQHYNSPLHF; cdr3_nt: TGTGCCAGCAGGCGACAGCACTATAATTCACCCCTCCACTTT
d_call: TRBD1; clone_size: -; j_call: TRBJ1-2; v_call: TRBV15; cdr3_aa: CATPARGEGAYGYTF; cdr3_nt: TGTGCCACCCCGGCGCGGGGTGAGGGGGCCTATGGCTACACCTTC
d_call: -; clone_size: once; j_call: TRBJ1-2; v_call: TRBV10-2; cdr3_aa: CASSESGGDGYTF; cdr3_nt: TGCGCCAGCAGTGAGTCGGGGGGAGATGGCTACACCTTC
d_call: -; clone_size: -; j_call: TRBJ1-1; v_call: TRBV3-1/TRBV3-2; cdr3_aa: CASSRGVASTEAFF; cdr3_nt: TGTGCCAGCAGCCGAGGCGTGGCCAGCACTGAAGCTTTCTTT